This T cell receptor (beta chain) emerged from a study of blood T cells in healthy people across ages. With a J-beta primer mix and a sample-barcoded 5' primer, a second PCR ran roughly 6 to 12 cycles. TCRdb analysed the 5' RACE reads with MiXCR anew, one entry per CDR3 protein. The profile covers about 570,000 distinct CDR3 sequences, with 27% appearing a single time and approximately 17% taken by the ten largest. In germline, CDR1 is SGHTA, CDR2 FQGNSA. The CDR3 runs to 12 residues. V was clipped by 3 bases and J by 6 bases, with 9 bases between them. This sequence was found in a woman aged 70-85 years in good health. Sequencing was carried out using blood. This chain connects TRBV7-2 to TRBJ2-7, with a weak D call TRBD1 (5 bases). CDR3 residues: CASSLGQREQYF. In nucleotides, the CDR3 is TGTGCCAGCAGCTTGGGGCAGCGCGAGCAGTACTTC.